The clone carrying this T cell receptor (beta chain) has just a few counts. Its matching antigen is unknown. The data were taken from a study of T cell responses to AZD1222 COVID-19 vaccine. Whole-study context: Pooled in the analysis were second doses at about 4 or about 12 weeks. Study-level results: Across the whole spike, CD4 TCRs peaked at regions 160-218 and 743-854. Two AZD1222 administrations were followed by greater Spike-specific TCR breadth and depth.

Repertoires were generated with immunoSEQ multiplex PCR, while TCRdb's copy carries only in-frame clones and drops some. The table has 75,000 to 85,000 clones, about 88% seen once; the top ten hold roughly 4.2%. The CDR3 has 15 residues. Germline CDR1 and CDR2: MNHEY and SMNVEV (reference sequence). J lost 4 bases, V lost 2 bases, and 7 bases had no gene match. This TCR derives from an adult in good health. The input for sequencing was peripheral blood, taken on day 0 of AZD1222 vaccination. The gene calls are TRBV27 and TRBJ1-1, with 7 bases lining up with TRBD1. CDR3 sequence: CASSLTGVSGTEAFF. The DNA for the CDR3 is TGTGCCAGCAGTTTAACAGGGGTTTCGGGCACTGAAGCTTTCTTT.